These T cell receptor beta chains were read from a single sample in a study of beta chain features in type 1 diabetes. The protocol was immunoSEQ multiplex PCR, while the TCRdb copy is restricted to in-frame clones and leaves out a portion. The sample lists around 500,000 clones, around 10% occurring once. Sequencing was performed on naive CD4+ T cells from blood. These receptors were collected from a woman aged 18-29 years in good health. The CDR3 runs from the conserved cysteine through the conserved F or W. D genes are given only for firm matches. Not every row has a clone size; where given, it reads once, few, many or a size class.

V gene: TRBV18; clone size: -; D gene: -; J gene: TRBJ1-1; CDR3 DNA: TGTGCCAGCTCACCATCGTTAGGGGAGAACACTGAAGCTTTCTTT; CDR3 protein: CASSPSLGENTEAFF
V gene: TRBV19; clone size: few; D gene: TRBD1; J gene: TRBJ2-1; CDR3 DNA: TGTGCCAGTACTCGACAGGGCCGTATTGATGAGCAGTTCTTC; CDR3 protein: CASTRQGRIDEQFF
V gene: TRBV30; clone size: -; D gene: TRBD1; J gene: TRBJ2-7; CDR3 DNA: TGTGCCTGGAGTGTACCGGGACAGGCCTCCTACGAGCAGTACTTC; CDR3 protein: CAWSVPGQASYEQYF
V gene: TRBV7-6; clone size: -; D gene: TRBD1; J gene: TRBJ2-1; CDR3 DNA: TGTGCCAGCGGACCGACAGGGGTCAATGAGCAGTTCTTC; CDR3 protein: CASGPTGVNEQFF
V gene: TRBV13; clone size: -; D gene: TRBD1; J gene: TRBJ2-7; CDR3 DNA: TGTGCCAGCAGGGTCCGGGACAGGGCGCACGAGCAGTACTTC; CDR3 protein: CASRVRDRAHEQYF
V gene: TRBV11-2; clone size: -; D gene: TRBD2; J gene: TRBJ2-7; CDR3 DNA: TGTGCCAGCTCCTTGGGAGGGTCCTACGAGCAGTACTTC; CDR3 protein: CASSLGGSYEQYF
V gene: TRBV5-1; clone size: once; D gene: TRBD1; J gene: TRBJ1-5; CDR3 DNA: TGCGCCAGCAGACAGGGGGAAAATCAGCCCCAGCATTTT; CDR3 protein: CASRQGENQPQHF
V gene: TRBV9; clone size: few; D gene: -; J gene: TRBJ2-5; CDR3 DNA: TGTGCCAGCAGCGTAGGGGGTCGTAAAGAGACCCAGTACTTC; CDR3 protein: CASSVGGRKETQYF
V gene: TRBV7-2; clone size: many; D gene: -; J gene: TRBJ2-5; CDR3 DNA: TGTGCCAGCAGCTTAATGCAGACCCAGTACTTC; CDR3 protein: CASSLMQTQYF
V gene: TRBV29-1; clone size: -; D gene: TRBD1; J gene: TRBJ2-1; CDR3 DNA: TGCAGCGAATCCGGGACAGCCTCCTACAATGAGCAGTTCTTC; CDR3 protein: CSESGTASYNEQFF
V gene: TRBV7-2; clone size: few; D gene: -; J gene: TRBJ2-2; CDR3 DNA: TGTGCCAGCAGCCGAATGCGCATCGCGAACACCGGGGAGCTGTTTTTT; CDR3 protein: CASSRMRIANTGELFF
V gene: TRBV7-2; clone size: few; D gene: -; J gene: TRBJ2-2; CDR3 DNA: TGTGCCAGCAGCCCACAGGGTCCGGCCGGGGAGCTGTTTTTT; CDR3 protein: CASSPQGPAGELFF
V gene: TRBV5-1; clone size: few; D gene: -; J gene: TRBJ2-2; CDR3 DNA: TGCGCCAGCAGCTGGGACATAACGAACACCGGGGAGCTGTTTTTT; CDR3 protein: CASSWDITNTGELFF
V gene: TRBV27; clone size: -; D gene: TRBD1; J gene: TRBJ1-2; CDR3 DNA: TGTGCCAGCAGTTTGGACAGGGAGGGTGGCTACACCTTC; CDR3 protein: CASSLDREGGYTF
V gene: TRBV7-2; clone size: -; D gene: -; J gene: TRBJ2-7; CDR3 DNA: TGTGCCAGCAGCTTACAGGGAAGCTCCTACGAGCAGTACTTC; CDR3 protein: CASSLQGSSYEQYF
V gene: TRBV9; clone size: few; D gene: -; J gene: TRBJ2-4; CDR3 DNA: TGTGCCAGCAGCCCCGAGGGGGTTCCCTTAGCCAAAAACATTCAGTACTTC; CDR3 protein: CASSPEGVPLAKNIQYF
V gene: TRBV27; clone size: -; D gene: TRBD1; J gene: TRBJ1-4; CDR3 DNA: TGTGCCACCAGGACAGGGATTGGTGAAAAACTGTTTTTT; CDR3 protein: CATRTGIGEKLFF
V gene: TRBV5-4; clone size: -; D gene: TRBD1; J gene: TRBJ1-1; CDR3 DNA: TGTGCCAGCAGTCAAGGGGGCCTGAACACTGAAGCTTTCTTT; CDR3 protein: CASSQGGLNTEAFF
V gene: TRBV5-1; clone size: many; D gene: -; J gene: TRBJ2-6; CDR3 DNA: TGCGCCAGCAGCTCAGGGGATGCTGGGGCCAACGTCCTGACTTTC; CDR3 protein: CASSSGDAGANVLTF
V gene: TRBV7-2; clone size: few; D gene: -; J gene: TRBJ2-5; CDR3 DNA: TGTGCCAGCAGCTTCGGCCAGCTCCAAGAGACCCAGTACTTC; CDR3 protein: CASSFGQLQETQYF
V gene: TRBV7-2; clone size: few; D gene: -; J gene: TRBJ2-5; CDR3 DNA: TGTGCCAGCAGCTTTGAAGGGTTAGAGACCCAGTACTTC; CDR3 protein: CASSFEGLETQYF
V gene: TRBV11-1; clone size: -; D gene: -; J gene: TRBJ2-1; CDR3 DNA: TGTGCCAGCAGTAAAGCCGGGTCCCTAACCTACAATGAGCAGTTCTTC; CDR3 protein: CASSKAGSLTYNEQFF
V gene: TRBV7-9; clone size: -; D gene: TRBD2; J gene: TRBJ2-1; CDR3 DNA: TGTGCCAGCAGCCGTGGACTAGGGATGAGTGGTACCAATGAGCAGTTCTTC; CDR3 protein: CASSRGLGMSGTNEQFF
V gene: TRBV6-5; clone size: few; D gene: TRBD2; J gene: TRBJ2-5; CDR3 DNA: TGTGCCAGCAGTTACGGGCCTAGCGGGAGCCAAGAGACCCAGTACTTC; CDR3 protein: CASSYGPSGSQETQYF
V gene: TRBV15; clone size: few; D gene: -; J gene: TRBJ2-3; CDR3 DNA: TGTGCCACCAGCGGAGGGGACGCAACAGATACGCAGTATTTT; CDR3 protein: CATSGGDATDTQYF
V gene: TRBV7-3; clone size: -; D gene: -; J gene: TRBJ1-1; CDR3 DNA: TGTGCCAGCAGCTTAAGCGGGGCCATGAACACTGAAGCTTTCTTT; CDR3 protein: CASSLSGAMNTEAFF
V gene: TRBV6-5; clone size: few; D gene: -; J gene: TRBJ1-2; CDR3 DNA: TGTGCCAGCAGTTACTCGATAGGCCCCTATGGCTACACCTTC; CDR3 protein: CASSYSIGPYGYTF
V gene: TRBV5-1; clone size: -; D gene: -; J gene: TRBJ2-1; CDR3 DNA: TGCGCCAGCAGCTTGACGTGGGGCAATGAGCAGTTCTTC; CDR3 protein: CASSLTWGNEQFF
V gene: TRBV7-2; clone size: -; D gene: TRBD2; J gene: TRBJ2-2; CDR3 DNA: TGTGCCAGCGGCCACTTGGCCAAGCGGGAGACCTCCGGGGAGCTGTTTTTT; CDR3 protein: CASGHLAKRETSGELFF
V gene: TRBV5-8; clone size: -; D gene: -; J gene: TRBJ2-2; CDR3 DNA: TGTGCCAGCAGCTTGTGGTCAGGGACCTTGTCCGGGGAGCTGTTTTTT; CDR3 protein: CASSLWSGTLSGELFF
V gene: TRBV12-5; clone size: -; D gene: -; J gene: TRBJ1-2; CDR3 DNA: TGTGCTAGTGGTTTGGTACTAGGACAGCCGCCCCGGAATGGCTACACCTTC; CDR3 protein: CASGLVLGQPPRNGYTF
V gene: TRBV10-3; clone size: -; D gene: -; J gene: TRBJ1-2; CDR3 DNA: TGTGCCATCAGTGCCTCGACACAAGCTAACTATGGCTACACCTTC; CDR3 protein: CAISASTQANYGYTF
V gene: TRBV4-1; clone size: -; D gene: -; J gene: TRBJ2-7; CDR3 DNA: TGCGCCAGCAGCCAATCTTCCGGACAGAAGTTCTTC; CDR3 protein: CASSQSSGQKFF